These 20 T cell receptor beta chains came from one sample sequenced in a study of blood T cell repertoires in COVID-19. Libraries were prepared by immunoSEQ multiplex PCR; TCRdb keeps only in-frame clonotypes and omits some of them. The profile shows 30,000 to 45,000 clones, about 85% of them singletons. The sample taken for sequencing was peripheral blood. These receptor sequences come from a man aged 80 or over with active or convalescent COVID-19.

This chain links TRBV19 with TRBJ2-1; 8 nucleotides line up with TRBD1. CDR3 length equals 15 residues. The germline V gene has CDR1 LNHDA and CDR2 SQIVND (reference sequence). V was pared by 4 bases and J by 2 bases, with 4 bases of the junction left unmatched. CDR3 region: CASSNRGSPYNEQFF. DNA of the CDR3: TGTGCCAGTAGTAACAGGGGGTCTCCCTACAATGAGCAGTTCTTC.

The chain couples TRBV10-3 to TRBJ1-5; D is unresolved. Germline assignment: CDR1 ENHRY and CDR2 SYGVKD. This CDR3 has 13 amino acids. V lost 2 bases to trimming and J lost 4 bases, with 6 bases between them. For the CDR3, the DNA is TGTGCCATCAGTGAGGCAGATAATCAGCCCCAGCATTTT. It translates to CAISEADNQPQHF.

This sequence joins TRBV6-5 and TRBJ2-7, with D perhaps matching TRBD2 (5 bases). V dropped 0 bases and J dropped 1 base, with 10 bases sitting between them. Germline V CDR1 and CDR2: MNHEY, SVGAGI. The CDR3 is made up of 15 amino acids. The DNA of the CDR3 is TGTGCCAGCAGTTACTCGACTACTCCTTCCTACGAGCAGTACTTC. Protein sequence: CASSYSTTPSYEQYF.

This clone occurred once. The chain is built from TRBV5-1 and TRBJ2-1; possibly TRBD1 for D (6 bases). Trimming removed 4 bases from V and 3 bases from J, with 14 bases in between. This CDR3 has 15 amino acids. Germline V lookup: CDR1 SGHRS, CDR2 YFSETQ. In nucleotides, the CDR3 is TGCGCCAGCAGCCCTACTAGACAGGACTACAATGAGCAGTTCTTC. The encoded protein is CASSPTRQDYNEQFF.

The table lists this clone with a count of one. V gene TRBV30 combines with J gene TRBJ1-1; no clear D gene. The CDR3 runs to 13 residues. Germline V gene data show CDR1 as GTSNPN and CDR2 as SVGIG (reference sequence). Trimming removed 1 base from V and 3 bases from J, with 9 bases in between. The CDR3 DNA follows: TGTGCCTGGAGTGGGAACCGGGACACTGAAGCTTTCTTT. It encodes CAWSGNRDTEAFF.

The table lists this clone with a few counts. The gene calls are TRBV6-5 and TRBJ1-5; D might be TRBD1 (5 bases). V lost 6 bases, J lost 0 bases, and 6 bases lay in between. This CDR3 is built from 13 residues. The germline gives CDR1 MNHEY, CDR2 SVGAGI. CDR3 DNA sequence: TGTGCCAGCAGGGACACTAGCAATCAGCCCCAGCATTTT. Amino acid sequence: CASRDTSNQPQHF.

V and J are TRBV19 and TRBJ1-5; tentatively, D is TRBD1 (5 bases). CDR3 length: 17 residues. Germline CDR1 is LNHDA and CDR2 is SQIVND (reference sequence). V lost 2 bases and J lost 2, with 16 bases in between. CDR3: CASSIYRGRGGNQPQHF. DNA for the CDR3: TGTGCCAGTAGTATATACCGGGGCCGGGGGGGCAATCAGCCCCAGCATTTT.

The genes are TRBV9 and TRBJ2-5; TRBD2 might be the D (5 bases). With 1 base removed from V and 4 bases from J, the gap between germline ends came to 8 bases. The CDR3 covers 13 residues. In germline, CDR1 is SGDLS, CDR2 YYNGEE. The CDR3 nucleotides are TGTGCCAGCAGCGTAAATGAGGGAGAGACCCAGTACTTC. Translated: CASSVNEGETQYF.

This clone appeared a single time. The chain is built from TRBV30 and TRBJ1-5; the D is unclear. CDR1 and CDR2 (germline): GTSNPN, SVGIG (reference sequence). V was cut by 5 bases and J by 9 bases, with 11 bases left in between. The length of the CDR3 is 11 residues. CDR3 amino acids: CAWGIEGPQHF. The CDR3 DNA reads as TGTGCCTGGGGAATCGAGGGGCCCCAGCATTTT.

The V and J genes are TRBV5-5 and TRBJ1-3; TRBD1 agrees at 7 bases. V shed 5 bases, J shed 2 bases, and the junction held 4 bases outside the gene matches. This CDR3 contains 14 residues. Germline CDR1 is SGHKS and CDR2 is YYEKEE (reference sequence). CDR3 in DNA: TGTGCCAGCAGTACAACAGGGGCTGGAAACACCATATATTTT. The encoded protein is CASSTTGAGNTIYF.

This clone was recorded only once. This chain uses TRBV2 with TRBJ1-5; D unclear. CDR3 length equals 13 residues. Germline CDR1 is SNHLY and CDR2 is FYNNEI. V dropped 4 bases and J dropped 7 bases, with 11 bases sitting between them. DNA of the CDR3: TGTGCCAGCAGTGTCGGCGCCGGGCAGCCCCAGCATTTT. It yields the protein CASSVGAGQPQHF.

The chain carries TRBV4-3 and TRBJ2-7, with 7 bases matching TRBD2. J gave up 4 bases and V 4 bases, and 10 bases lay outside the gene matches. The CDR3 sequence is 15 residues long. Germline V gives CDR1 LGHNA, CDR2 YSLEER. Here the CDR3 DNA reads TGCGCCAGCAGCCCCAGCCGGGGGGTTATATACGAGCAGTACTTC. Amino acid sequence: CASSPSRGVIYEQYF.

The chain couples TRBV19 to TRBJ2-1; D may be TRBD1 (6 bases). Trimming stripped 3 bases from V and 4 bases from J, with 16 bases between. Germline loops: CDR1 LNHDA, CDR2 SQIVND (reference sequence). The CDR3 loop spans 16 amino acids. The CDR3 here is CASSMRGWDTYNEQFF. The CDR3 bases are TGTGCCAGTAGTATGAGGGGTTGGGACACGTACAATGAGCAGTTCTTC.

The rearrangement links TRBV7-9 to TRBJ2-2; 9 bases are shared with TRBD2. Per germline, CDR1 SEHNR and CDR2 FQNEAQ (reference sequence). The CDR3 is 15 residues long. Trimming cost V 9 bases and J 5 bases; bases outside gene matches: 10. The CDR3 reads CASTSGRGGTGELFF. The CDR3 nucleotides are TGTGCCAGTACTAGCGGGCGAGGAGGTACCGGGGAGCTGTTTTTT. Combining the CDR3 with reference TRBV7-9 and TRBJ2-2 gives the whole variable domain DTGVSQNPRHKITKRGQNVTFRCDPISEHNRLYWYRQTLGQGPEFLTYFQNEAQLEKSRLLSDRFSAERPKGSFSTLEIQRTEQGDSAMYLCASTSGRGGTGELFFGEGSRLTVL.

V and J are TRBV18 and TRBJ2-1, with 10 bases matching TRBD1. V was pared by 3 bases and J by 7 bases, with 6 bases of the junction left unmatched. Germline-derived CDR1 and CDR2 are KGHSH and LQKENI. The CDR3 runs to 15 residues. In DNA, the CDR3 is TGTGCCAGCTCACCCGGGACAGGGGTTTGGAATGAGCAGTTCTTC. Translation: CASSPGTGVWNEQFF.

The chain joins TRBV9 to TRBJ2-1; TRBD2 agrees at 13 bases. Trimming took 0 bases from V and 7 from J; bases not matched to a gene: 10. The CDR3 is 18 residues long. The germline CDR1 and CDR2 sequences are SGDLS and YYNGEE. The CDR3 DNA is TGTGCCAGCAGCGTAGAATCATGGGGACTAGCGGGACTAAATGAGCAGTTCTTC. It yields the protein CASSVESWGLAGLNEQFF.

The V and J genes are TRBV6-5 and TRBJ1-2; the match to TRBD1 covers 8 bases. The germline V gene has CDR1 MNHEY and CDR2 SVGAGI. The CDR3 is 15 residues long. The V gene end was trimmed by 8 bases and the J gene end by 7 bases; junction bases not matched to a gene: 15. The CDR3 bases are TGTGCCAGCGGGAGCTCAGGGACAGGCGATGTTGGCTACACCTTC. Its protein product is CASGSSGTGDVGYTF.

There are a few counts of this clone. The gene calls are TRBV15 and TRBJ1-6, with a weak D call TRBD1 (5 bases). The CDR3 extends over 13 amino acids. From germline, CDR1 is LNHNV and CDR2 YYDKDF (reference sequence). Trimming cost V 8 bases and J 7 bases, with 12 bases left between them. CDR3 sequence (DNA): TGTGCCACCCGCGGGGCCCGGAATTCACCCCTCCACTTT. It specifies CATRGARNSPLHF.

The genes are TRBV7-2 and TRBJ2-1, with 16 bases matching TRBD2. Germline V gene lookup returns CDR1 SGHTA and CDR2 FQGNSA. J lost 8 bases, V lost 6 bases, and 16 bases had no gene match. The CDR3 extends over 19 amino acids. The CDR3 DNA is TGTGCCAGCAGAACCGGGACTAGCGGGGGGGCCACGTACAGGCATGAGCAGTTCTTC. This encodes CASRTGTSGGATYRHEQFF.

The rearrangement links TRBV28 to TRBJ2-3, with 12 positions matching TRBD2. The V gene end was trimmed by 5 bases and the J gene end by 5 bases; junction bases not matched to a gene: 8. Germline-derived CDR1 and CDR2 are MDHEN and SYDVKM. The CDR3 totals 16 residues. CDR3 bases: TGTGCCAGCAGTACCCGGACTAGCGGGGCGGTAGATACGCAGTATTTT. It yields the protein CASSTRTSGAVDTQYF.